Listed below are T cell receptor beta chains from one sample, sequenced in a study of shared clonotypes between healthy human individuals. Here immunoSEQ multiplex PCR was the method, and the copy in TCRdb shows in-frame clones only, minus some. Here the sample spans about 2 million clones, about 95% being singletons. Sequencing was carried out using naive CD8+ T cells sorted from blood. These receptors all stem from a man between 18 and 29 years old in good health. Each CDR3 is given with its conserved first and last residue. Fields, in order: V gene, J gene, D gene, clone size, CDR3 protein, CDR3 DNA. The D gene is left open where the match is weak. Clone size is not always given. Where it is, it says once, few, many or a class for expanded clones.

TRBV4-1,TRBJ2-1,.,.,CASSQAPASYNEQFF,TGCGCCAGCAGCCAAGCGCCGGCTTCCTACAATGAGCAGTTCTTC
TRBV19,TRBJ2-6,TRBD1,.,CASTGGAGANVLTF,TGTGCCAGCACAGGGGGCGCTGGGGCCAACGTCCTGACTTTC
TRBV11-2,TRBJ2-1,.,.,CASRKGLDNEQFF,TGTGCCAGCAGAAAGGGTCTCGACAATGAGCAGTTCTTC
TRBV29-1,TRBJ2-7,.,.,CSVEGTSYEQYF,TGCAGCGTTGAAGGCACCTCCTACGAGCAGTACTTC
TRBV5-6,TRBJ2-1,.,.,CASSLVENWHEQFF,TGTGCCAGCAGCTTGGTTGAGAACTGGCATGAGCAGTTCTTC
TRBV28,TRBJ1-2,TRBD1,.,CASSIYRGGVNGYTF,TGTGCCAGCAGTATTTACAGGGGCGGCGTTAACGGCTACACCTTC
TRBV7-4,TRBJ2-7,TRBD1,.,CASTQGQGLDYEQYF,TGTGCCAGCACCCAAGGACAGGGTCTCGACTACGAGCAGTACTTC
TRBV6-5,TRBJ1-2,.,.,CASSYSGNYGYTF,TGTGCCAGCAGTTACTCAGGGAACTATGGCTACACCTTC
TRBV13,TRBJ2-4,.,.,CASSVDGEAKNIQYF,TGTGCCAGCAGCGTGGACGGGGAGGCCAAAAACATTCAGTACTTC
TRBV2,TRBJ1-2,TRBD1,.,CASSPQGADYGYTF,TGTGCCAGCAGTCCCCAGGGGGCGGACTATGGCTACACCTTC
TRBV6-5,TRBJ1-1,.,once,CASRGGYTEAFF,TGTGCCAGCAGGGGGGGTTACACTGAAGCTTTCTTT
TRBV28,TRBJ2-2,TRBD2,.,CASSLAGGSGELFF,TGTGCCAGCAGTCTGGCGGGGGGATCCGGGGAGCTGTTTTTT
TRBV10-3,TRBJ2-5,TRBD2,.,CAISDPGGGEETQYF,TGTGCCATCAGTGACCCTGGCGGGGGGGAAGAGACCCAGTACTTC
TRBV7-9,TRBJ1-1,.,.,CASSFWSSNTEAFF,TGTGCCAGCAGCTTTTGGAGTAGCAACACTGAAGCTTTCTTT
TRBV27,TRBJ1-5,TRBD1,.,CASSPGTGGNQPQHF,TGTGCCAGCAGCCCCGGGACAGGGGGCAATCAGCCCCAGCATTTT
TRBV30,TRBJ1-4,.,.,CAWSPSGEWHEKLFF,TGTGCCTGGAGTCCGTCAGGGGAGTGGCATGAAAAACTGTTTTTT
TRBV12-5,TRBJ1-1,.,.,CASGLVGGANTEAFF,TGTGCTAGTGGTTTGGTAGGGGGGGCGAACACTGAAGCTTTCTTT
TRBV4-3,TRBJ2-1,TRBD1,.,CASSPHPGQGWNEQFF,TGCGCCAGCAGCCCGCATCCGGGACAGGGTTGGAATGAGCAGTTCTTC
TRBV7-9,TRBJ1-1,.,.,CASSFGQGRNTEAFF,TGTGCCAGCAGCTTTGGTCAGGGTAGGAACACTGAAGCTTTCTTT
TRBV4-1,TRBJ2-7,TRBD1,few,CASSQTGDEQYF,TGCGCCAGCAGCCAAACAGGGGACGAGCAGTACTTC
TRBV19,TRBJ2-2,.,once,CASTPTEWANTGELFF,TGTGCCAGTACCCCGACGGAGTGGGCGAACACCGGGGAGCTGTTTTTT
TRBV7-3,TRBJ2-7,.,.,CASSSEQGAEQYF,TGTGCCAGCAGCTCTGAACAGGGAGCCGAGCAGTACTTC
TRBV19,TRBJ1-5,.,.,CASSMAAGASNQPQHF,TGTGCCAGTAGTATGGCCGCGGGGGCTAGCAATCAGCCCCAGCATTTT
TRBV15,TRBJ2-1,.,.,CATSRGDLEDEQFF,TGTGCCACCAGCAGAGGGGACCTCGAGGATGAGCAGTTCTTC
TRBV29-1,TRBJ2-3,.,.,CSVEPGTDTQYF,TGCAGCGTTGAACCTGGGACAGATACGCAGTATTTT
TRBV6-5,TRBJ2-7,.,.,CASSYDSSYEQYF,TGTGCCAGCAGTTACGATAGCTCCTACGAGCAGTACTTC
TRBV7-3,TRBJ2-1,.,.,CASSSGHGRGDEQFF,TGTGCCAGCAGCTCCGGACACGGAAGGGGCGATGAGCAGTTCTTC
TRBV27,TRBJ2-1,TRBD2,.,CASSPGASGSNEQFF,TGTGCCAGCAGTCCCGGGGCTAGCGGGAGCAATGAGCAGTTCTTC
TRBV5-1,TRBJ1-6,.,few,CASSLGGASPLHF,TGCGCCAGCAGCTTAGGAGGAGCCTCACCCCTCCACTTT
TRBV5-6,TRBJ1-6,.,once,CASSLFALEVSALHF,TGTGCCAGCAGCTTGTTTGCGTTGGAGGTCTCGGCCCTCCACTTT
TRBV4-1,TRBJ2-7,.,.,CASSLVEGGPYEQYF,TGCGCCAGCAGCCTCGTCGAAGGGGGACCCTACGAGCAGTACTTC
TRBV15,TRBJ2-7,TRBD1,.,CATSRDLGQGVEQYF,TGTGCCACCAGCAGAGATCTCGGACAGGGGGTCGAGCAGTACTTC
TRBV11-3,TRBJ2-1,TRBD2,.,CASSSGLAGGPDYNEQFF,TGTGCCAGCAGCTCCGGACTAGCGGGAGGACCCGACTACAATGAGCAGTTCTTC
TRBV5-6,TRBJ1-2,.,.,CASSWGRVNYGYTF,TGTGCCAGCAGCTGGGGCAGGGTCAACTATGGCTACACCTTC
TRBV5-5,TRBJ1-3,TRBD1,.,CASSLGQGAGNTIYF,TGTGCCAGCAGCTTGGGACAGGGGGCCGGAAACACCATATATTTT
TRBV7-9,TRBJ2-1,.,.,CASSSWTETYNEQFF,TGTGCCAGCAGCTCCTGGACGGAAACCTACAATGAGCAGTTCTTC
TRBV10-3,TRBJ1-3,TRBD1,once,CAIWDRESSGNTIYF,TGTGCCATATGGGACAGAGAAAGCTCTGGAAACACCATATATTTT
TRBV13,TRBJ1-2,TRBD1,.,CASSDTGASNYGYTF,TGTGCCAGCAGTGACACAGGGGCCTCTAACTATGGCTACACCTTC
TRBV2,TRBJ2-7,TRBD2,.,CASSEGGGALYEQYF,TGTGCCAGCAGTGAGGGCGGGGGAGCCCTTTACGAGCAGTACTTC
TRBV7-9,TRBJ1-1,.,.,CASTSLSGINTEAFF,TGTGCCAGCACCTCGTTATCGGGTATCAACACTGAAGCTTTCTTT
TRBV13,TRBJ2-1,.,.,CASSPHSNEQFF,TGTGCCAGCAGCCCCCACAGTAATGAGCAGTTCTTC
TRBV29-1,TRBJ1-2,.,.,CSVEGSYGTINYGYTF,TGCAGCGTTGAGGGCAGTTACGGGACAATTAACTATGGCTACACCTTC
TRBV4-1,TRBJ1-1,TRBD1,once,CASSQVGGTEEAFF,TGCGCCAGCAGCCAAGTGGGGGGGACAGAAGAAGCTTTCTTT
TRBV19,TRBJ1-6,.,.,CASSLVSGLNSPLHF,TGTGCCAGTAGTCTGGTGTCAGGGCTTAATTCACCCCTCCACTTT
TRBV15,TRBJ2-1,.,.,CATSRGVVDNEQFF,TGTGCCACCAGCAGAGGGGTGGTAGACAATGAGCAGTTCTTC
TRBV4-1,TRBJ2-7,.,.,CASSQGPSSYEQYF,TGCGCCAGCAGCCAAGGGCCGAGCTCCTACGAGCAGTACTTC
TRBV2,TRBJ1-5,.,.,CASSEVAGWEPQHF,TGTGCCAGCAGTGAAGTCGCGGGTTGGGAGCCCCAGCATTTT
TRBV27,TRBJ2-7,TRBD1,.,CASSWTGDVDEQYF,TGTGCCAGCAGTTGGACAGGGGACGTCGACGAGCAGTACTTC
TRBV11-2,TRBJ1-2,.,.,CASSLGGERNYGYTF,TGTGCCAGCAGCTTAGGGGGAGAGAGGAACTATGGCTACACCTTC
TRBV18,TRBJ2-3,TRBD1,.,CASSPHPDRVIDTQYF,TGTGCCAGCTCACCCCACCCGGACAGGGTCATTGATACGCAGTATTTT
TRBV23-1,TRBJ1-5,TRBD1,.,CASSQHRGPGQPQHF,TGCGCCAGCAGTCAACACAGGGGCCCGGGGCAGCCCCAGCATTTT
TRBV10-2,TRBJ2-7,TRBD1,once,CASSQLGQGSYEQYF,TGCGCCAGCAGCCAACTTGGACAGGGATCCTACGAGCAGTACTTC
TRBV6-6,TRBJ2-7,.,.,CASSTPGAYEQYF,TGTGCCAGCAGCACACCGGGGGCTTACGAGCAGTACTTC
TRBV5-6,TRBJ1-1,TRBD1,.,CASSLAGRQGPEAFF,TGTGCCAGCAGCTTGGCGGGCCGACAGGGCCCTGAAGCTTTCTTT
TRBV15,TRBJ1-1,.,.,CATSRVRNTEAFF,TGTGCCACCAGCAGAGTTCGGAACACTGAAGCTTTCTTT
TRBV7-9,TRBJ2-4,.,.,CASSDTGSGGSIQYF,TGTGCCAGCAGCGACACAGGGTCGGGGGGTTCCATTCAGTACTTC
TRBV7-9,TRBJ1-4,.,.,CASSSLLRDTNEKLFF,TGTGCCAGCAGCTCACTCCTCCGGGACACAAATGAAAAACTGTTTTTT